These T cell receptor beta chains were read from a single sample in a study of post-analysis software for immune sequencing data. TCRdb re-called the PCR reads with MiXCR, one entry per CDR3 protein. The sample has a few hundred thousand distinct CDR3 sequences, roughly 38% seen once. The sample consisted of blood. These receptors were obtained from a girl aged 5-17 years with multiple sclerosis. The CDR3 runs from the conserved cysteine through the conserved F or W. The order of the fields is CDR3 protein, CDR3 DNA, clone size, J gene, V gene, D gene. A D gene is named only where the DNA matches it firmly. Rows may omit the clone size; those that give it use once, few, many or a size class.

CASSQVGWGGLRDTQYF | TGCGCCAGCAGCCAAGTAGGATGGGGGGGGCTTAGAGATACGCAGTATTTT | . | TRBJ2-3 | TRBV4-3 | .
CASSYGLAAGASYEQYF | TGCGCCAGCAGCTACGGACTAGCGGCCGGAGCCTCCTACGAGCAGTACTTC | few | TRBJ2-7 | TRBV5-1 | TRBD2
CASSPLGKTTYEQYF | TGTGCCAGCAGCCCACTCGGGAAGACCACCTACGAGCAGTACTTC | . | TRBJ2-7 | TRBV5-6 | .
CASSYLPPTGNTEAFF | TGTGCCAGCAGTTATCTCCCCCCGACGGGGAACACTGAAGCTTTCTTT | . | TRBJ1-1 | TRBV6-2/TRBV6-3 | .
CASSLGGYDNEQFF | TGTGCCAGCAGCTTGGGAGGGTATGACAATGAGCAGTTCTTC | . | TRBJ2-1 | TRBV7-9 | TRBD2
CASTREGTDTQYF | TGTGCCAGCACCCGAGAGGGAACAGATACGCAGTATTTT | once | TRBJ2-3 | TRBV3-1 | .
CASSQLGVGGILETQYF | TGTGCCAGCAGTCAGTTGGGTGTGGGAGGAATTCTGGAGACCCAGTACTTC | . | TRBJ2-5 | TRBV12-3/TRBV12-4 | .
CSARGPLGTQYNGQFF | TGCAGTGCTAGAGGGCCCCTTGGGACTCAATACAATGGGCAGTTCTTC | once | TRBJ2-1 | TRBV20-1 | .
CASSPTSGDTDTQYF | TGTGCCAGCAGCCCCACTAGCGGGGACACAGATACGCAGTATTTT | few | TRBJ2-3 | TRBV7-3 | TRBD2
CASSQSYRGDSYEQYF | TGTGCCAGCAGCCAATCCTACAGGGGGGATTCCTACGAGCAGTACTTC | few | TRBJ2-7 | TRBV3-1 | TRBD1
CASSQVFSNQLQHF | TGCGCCAGCAGCCAAGTTTTTAGCAATCAGCTCCAGCATTTT | few | TRBJ1-5 | TRBV4-3 | .
CSPVGGEGNEQFF | TGCAGCCCTGTCGGAGGCGAGGGCAATGAGCAGTTCTTC | . | TRBJ2-1 | TRBV29-1 | .
CASSSPTGGPYEQYF | TGTGCCAGCAGCTCCCCCACAGGGGGTCCCTACGAGCAGTACTTC | few | TRBJ2-7 | TRBV13 | TRBD1
CATSREYQTNYGYTF | TGTGCCACCAGCAGAGAATATCAGACGAACTATGGCTACACCTTC | few | TRBJ1-2 | TRBV15 | .
CATSRDRPGDSPLHF | TGTGCCACCAGCAGAGATAGGCCTGGGGATTCACCCCTCCACTTT | . | TRBJ1-6 | TRBV15 | .
CASSYSPGRGKNYGYTF | TGTGCCAGCAGTTACTCCCCCGGACGGGGAAAGAACTATGGCTACACCTTC | . | TRBJ1-2 | TRBV6-2/TRBV6-3 | .
CASSVEGRGSGHTF | TGTGCCAGCAGCGTAGAAGGCAGGGGATCGGGCCACACCTTC | . | TRBJ1-2 | TRBV9 | .
CASRRDRALAFF | TGTGCCAGCAGGCGGGACAGGGCATTGGCTTTCTTT | . | TRBJ1-1 | TRBV6-9 | TRBD1
CASRSAIYNEQFF | TGTGCCAGCAGGAGCGCAATCTACAATGAGCAGTTCTTC | . | TRBJ2-1 | TRBV7-2 | .
CASSQDAGRFNNQPQHF | TGTGCCAGCAGCCAAGATGCCGGCCGGTTTAACAATCAGCCCCAGCATTTT | few | TRBJ1-5 | TRBV4-2 | .
CSARNILQGTAQPQHF | TGCAGTGCCCGGAATATACTACAGGGGACCGCTCAGCCCCAGCATTTT | few | TRBJ1-5 | TRBV20-1 | TRBD1
CASSRTANTGELFF | TGTGCCAGCAGTAGGACCGCGAACACCGGGGAGCTGTTTTTT | . | TRBJ2-2 | TRBV28 | .
CASSLAVLETTEAFF | TGCGCCAGCAGCTTGGCCGTTCTGGAGACCACTGAAGCTTTCTTT | few | TRBJ1-1 | TRBV5-1 | .
CASSLGGQVTGELFF | TGTGCCAGCAGTTTGGGGGGGCAGGTCACCGGGGAGCTGTTTTTT | many | TRBJ2-2 | TRBV12-3/TRBV12-4 | .
CASSAQGVSEQFF | TGCGCCAGCAGTGCACAGGGGGTCAGTGAGCAGTTCTTC | few | TRBJ2-1 | TRBV10-1 | TRBD1
CASSYSNAGKTQYF | TGTGCCAGCAGCTACTCTAACGCGGGGAAGACCCAGTACTTC | . | TRBJ2-5 | TRBV6-2/TRBV6-3 | .
CSARDRNGQETQYF | TGCAGTGCTAGAGATCGAAACGGGCAAGAGACCCAGTACTTC | . | TRBJ2-5 | TRBV20-1 | .
CASRKRGTYEQYF | TGTGCCAGCAGAAAGCGGGGCACCTACGAGCAGTACTTC | . | TRBJ2-7 | TRBV14 | TRBD2
CASSERLDRENQPQHF | TGTGCCAGCAGTGAGCGATTGGACAGGGAAAATCAGCCCCAGCATTTT | . | TRBJ1-5 | TRBV6-1 | TRBD1
CASSQGLEGFYEQYF | TGTGCCAGCAGCCAAGGTCTTGAGGGGTTCTACGAGCAGTACTTC | . | TRBJ2-7 | TRBV4-2 | .
CASSPTALWDYGYTF | TGTGCCAGCTCACCAACGGCCCTCTGGGACTATGGCTACACCTTC | few | TRBJ1-2 | TRBV18 | .
CASSLDSHGQYF | TGTGCCAGCAGCTTAGACAGCCACGGGCAGTACTTC | few | TRBJ2-7 | TRBV7-9 | .
CASSVSGGRETQYF | TGTGCCAGCAGCGTTAGCGGGGGTAGGGAGACCCAGTACTTC | many | TRBJ2-5 | TRBV7-2 | TRBD2
CASSFPQGHLKAYEQYF | TGTGCCAGCAGCTTCCCACAGGGCCACCTCAAAGCCTACGAGCAGTACTTC | few | TRBJ2-7 | TRBV7-8 | .
CASSLGEFIQTSQLASEKLFF | TGTGCCAGCAGCTTAGGGGAGTTTATTCAAACGTCCCAACTAGCAAGCGAAAAACTGTTTTTT | . | TRBJ1-4 | TRBV11-1 | .
CASSLEDVGPYEQYF | TGCGCCAGCAGCTTGGAGGACGTAGGACCCTACGAGCAGTACTTC | few | TRBJ2-7 | TRBV5-1 | .
CAISERAGFGNGDEQYF | TGTGCCATCAGTGAGCGGGCCGGGTTCGGAAATGGCGACGAGCAGTACTTC | few | TRBJ2-7 | TRBV10-3 | .